This TCR beta chain was observed in a study of cytomegalovirus exposure and HLA in healthy donors. Study overall: According to later analysis, the same platform produced the roughly 110 validation and around 730 first-cohort repertoires.

The donors formed part of the approximately 130-subject validation cohort, distinct from the roughly 730-subject first cohort. TCRdb's table, derived via immunoSEQ multiplex PCR, lists solely in-frame clones and lacks some. The sample has more than 200,000 clones, roughly 87% seen once. Concerning this clone: Its antigen is undetermined.

The J segment lost 3 bases and the V segment lost 3 bases, leaving 9 bases of the junction unmatched. Germline assignment: CDR1 LNHDA and CDR2 SQIVND (reference sequence). The CDR3 covers 16 residues. Study results and caveats: In vitro testing confirmed a few CMV-associated chains as specific for CMV antigens. Investigators reported 164 TCR beta chains as tied to cytomegalovirus.

The sample consisted of PBMCs. The chain is built from TRBV19 and TRBJ2-7; 9 bases align to TRBD2. The TCR comes from a man aged 18-30 years in good health and CMV-seropositive. The CDR3 bases are TGTGCCAGTAGTATTGCTAGCGGGGCTAACGGCTACGAGCAGTACTTC. This encodes CASSIASGANGYEQYF.